This TCR beta chain was recovered during a study of chemoradiotherapy in HPV16-positive cancers. V gave up 0 bases and J gave up 10 bases; unmatched junction bases: 6. The length of the CDR3 is 13 residues. CDR1 is GTSNPN, CDR2 SVGIG, per germline (reference sequence). This clone occurred a few times. Its matching antigen is unknown. Clones were sequenced by immunoSEQ multiplex PCR, and TCRdb holds only the in-frame ones, with some missing. This table holds around 11,000 clones, under 80% found once. Study results and caveats: Better recurrence-free survival went with HPV-responsive T-cell expansion in HPV16-positive patients.

This TCR was recovered from a human donor with HPV-associated anogenital cancer. The chain couples TRBV30 to TRBJ2-1; 7 bases are shared with TRBD2. Collection of the sample occurred from a patient who underwent chemoradiotherapy. CDR3 sequence reads: CAWSVREAGEQFF. The CDR3 nucleotides read TGTGCCTGGAGTGTACGGGAAGCGGGGGAGCAGTTCTTC.